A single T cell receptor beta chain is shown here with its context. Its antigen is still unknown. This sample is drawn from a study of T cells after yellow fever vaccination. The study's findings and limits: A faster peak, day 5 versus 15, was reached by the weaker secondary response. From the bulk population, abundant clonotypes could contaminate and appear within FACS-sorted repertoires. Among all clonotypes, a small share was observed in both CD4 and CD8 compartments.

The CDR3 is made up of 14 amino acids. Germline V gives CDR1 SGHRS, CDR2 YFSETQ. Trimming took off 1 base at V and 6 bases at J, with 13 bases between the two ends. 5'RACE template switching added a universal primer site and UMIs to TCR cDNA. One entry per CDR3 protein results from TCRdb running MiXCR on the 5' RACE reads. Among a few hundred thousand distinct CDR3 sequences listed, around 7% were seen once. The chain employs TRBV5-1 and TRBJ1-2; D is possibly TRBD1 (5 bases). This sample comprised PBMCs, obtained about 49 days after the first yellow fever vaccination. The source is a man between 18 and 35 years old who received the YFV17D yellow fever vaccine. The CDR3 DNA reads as TGCGCCAGCAGCTTGAGTTTGGGGGGAAATGGCTACACCTTC. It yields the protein CASSLSLGGNGYTF.